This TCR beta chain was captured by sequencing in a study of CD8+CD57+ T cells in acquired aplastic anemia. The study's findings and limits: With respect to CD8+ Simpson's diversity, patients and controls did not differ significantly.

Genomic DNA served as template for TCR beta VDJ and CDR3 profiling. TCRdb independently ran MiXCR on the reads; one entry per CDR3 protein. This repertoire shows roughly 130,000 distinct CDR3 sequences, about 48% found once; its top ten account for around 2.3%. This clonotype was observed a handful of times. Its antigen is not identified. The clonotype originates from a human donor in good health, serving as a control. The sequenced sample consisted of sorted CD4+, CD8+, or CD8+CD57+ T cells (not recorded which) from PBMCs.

The CDR3 here is CASSLGFWDSQETQYF. The DNA for the CDR3 is TGTGCCAGCAGCTTAGGATTTTGGGACAGCCAAGAGACCCAGTACTTC. The chain couples TRBV6-1 to TRBJ2-5; 7 nucleotides agree with TRBD1. The germline gives CDR1 MNHNS, CDR2 SASEGT. The CDR3 is 16 residues long. J gave up 1 base and V 6 bases, and 11 bases lay outside the gene matches.